This record covers a single TCR beta chain. Antigen specificity is unknown. Assay: immunoSEQ multiplex PCR; the TCRdb copy retains only in-frame clones and omits some. Of about 1,800,000 clones in the sample, about 95% were seen once. The sample comes from a study of shared clonotypes between healthy human individuals. Findings and caveats of the study: Generation probabilities of non-shared clonotypes were lower (relative to those shared by all four donors).

CDR1 and CDR2 from the germline V gene are SEHNR and FQNEAQ (reference sequence). V was trimmed by 1 base and J by 6 bases, leaving 9 bases between them. The CDR3 runs to 13 residues. The naive CD8 fraction comprised CD45RO-negative cells positively selected for CCR7 and excluded terminally differentiated effector memory CD45RA+ cells. This chain connects TRBV7-9 to TRBJ1-1, with D unclear. Sequenced sample: naive CD8+ T cells sorted from blood. This TCR came from a man between 18 and 29 years old in good health. The CDR3 loop is CASSLGETPEAFF. The CDR3 nucleotides are TGTGCCAGCAGCTTAGGGGAGACGCCTGAAGCTTTCTTT.